Listed below are T cell receptor beta chains from one sample, sequenced in a study of shared clonotypes between healthy human individuals. Sequenced by immunoSEQ multiplex PCR; TCRdb stores in-frame clones only, minus some. The repertoire holds about 2.1 million clones, with 80% to 95% as singletons. The sequenced material came from naive CD8+ T cells from PBMCs. These receptors came from a young man in good health. Some clones in this sample may be carry-over from other donors' samples. CDR3s include the opening cysteine and the closing phenylalanine or tryptophan. A D gene is named only where the DNA matches it firmly. Clone size appears in some rows only: once, few, many, or a class for an expanded clone.

D gene,J gene,V gene,clone size,CDR3 protein,CDR3 DNA
TRBD2,TRBJ2-3,TRBV7-8,NA,CASSLAWADGRDTQYF,TGTGCCAGCAGCTTAGCTTGGGCCGACGGGAGGGATACGCAGTATTTT
TRBD2,TRBJ2-7,TRBV11-2,NA,CASSLGGTSGRNPYEQYF,TGTGCCAGCAGCTTAGGCGGGACTAGCGGGAGAAACCCCTACGAGCAGTACTTC
NA,TRBJ2-3,TRBV19,NA,CASGAGGGTDTQYF,TGTGCCAGTGGGGCGGGCGGTGGCACAGATACGCAGTATTTT
NA,TRBJ1-3,TRBV7-9,NA,CASSAFQGRERNTIYF,TGTGCCAGCAGCGCCTTCCAGGGGAGGGAGAGAAACACCATATATTTT
TRBD2,TRBJ2-7,TRBV7-2,NA,CASSLGKRDYEQYF,TGTGCCAGCAGCTTGGGGAAGCGGGATTACGAGCAGTACTTC
NA,TRBJ2-7,TRBV27,NA,CASSTPYEQYF,TGTGCCAGCAGTACCCCCTACGAGCAGTACTTC
TRBD2,TRBJ2-7,TRBV10-3,NA,CAISESTAGASNEQYF,TGTGCCATCAGTGAGTCAACAGCGGGAGCCTCCAACGAGCAGTACTTC
NA,TRBJ1-4,TRBV28,NA,CASSSPPEKLFF,TGTGCCAGCAGTTCCCCCCCTGAAAAACTGTTTTTT
NA,TRBJ2-7,TRBV14,NA,CASSQRTASEHEQYF,TGTGCCAGCAGCCAAAGGACAGCGTCGGAACACGAGCAGTACTTC
TRBD2,TRBJ2-1,TRBV29-1,NA,CSVQVTSGYNEQFF,TGCAGCGTCCAGGTGACTAGCGGATACAATGAGCAGTTCTTC
TRBD1,TRBJ2-5,TRBV9,NA,CASSAARDRGGTQYF,TGTGCCAGCAGCGCCGCCCGGGACAGGGGTGGGACCCAGTACTTC
NA,TRBJ2-3,TRBV7-8,once,CASSAETRGSADTQYF,TGTGCCAGCAGCGCGGAAACTAGAGGTTCGGCAGATACGCAGTATTTT
NA,TRBJ2-3,TRBV7-9,NA,CASSLRTTNTDTQYF,TGTGCCAGCAGCCTAAGGACTACTAACACAGATACGCAGTATTTT
NA,TRBJ1-5,TRBV27,few,CASSEWGRGNQPQHF,TGTGCCAGCAGTGAGTGGGGCAGGGGCAATCAGCCCCAGCATTTT
TRBD2,TRBJ2-7,TRBV7-8,NA,CASSDGTRSYEQYF,TGTGCCAGCAGCGACGGGACTAGGTCGTACGAGCAGTACTTC
TRBD2,TRBJ2-7,TRBV4-3,NA,CASSQVGLADGEQYF,TGCGCCAGCAGCCAAGTGGGACTAGCGGATGGCGAGCAGTACTTC
TRBD1,TRBJ1-5,TRBV19,NA,CASSISDRGWMPQHF,TGTGCCAGTAGTATATCCGACAGGGGGTGGATGCCCCAGCATTTT
NA,TRBJ2-1,TRBV5-5,NA,CASSFRVGIYNEQFF,TGTGCCAGCAGCTTCAGGGTCGGCATCTACAATGAGCAGTTCTTC
NA,TRBJ2-7,TRBV28,NA,CASSLTRIPSYEQYF,TGTGCCAGCAGTTTAACCAGGATCCCCTCCTACGAGCAGTACTTC
TRBD1,TRBJ1-2,TRBV5-6,NA,CASTLAGAGQYFYGYTF,TGTGCCAGCACCCTCGCAGGGGCGGGACAGTACTTCTATGGCTACACCTTC
TRBD2,TRBJ2-7,TRBV6-5,NA,CASRVLAGSYEQYF,TGTGCCAGCCGCGTCCTAGCGGGGTCCTACGAGCAGTACTTC
NA,TRBJ1-4,TRBV5-5,NA,CASSEDIPTNEKLFF,TGTGCCAGCAGCGAAGACATTCCAACTAATGAAAAACTGTTTTTT
NA,TRBJ2-2,TRBV27,once,CASSLLFGDTGELFF,TGTGCCAGCAGTTTATTGTTCGGGGACACCGGGGAGCTGTTTTTT
NA,TRBJ2-7,TRBV5-1,NA,CASSSAEAGRTYEQYF,TGCGCCAGCAGCTCAGCAGAAGCGGGCAGGACCTACGAGCAGTACTTC
NA,TRBJ2-7,TRBV6-6,once,CASSPSGASYEQYF,TGTGCCAGCAGCCCCTCGGGAGCGTCCTACGAGCAGTACTTC
NA,TRBJ2-1,TRBV6-4,few,CASSKGRGLWNEQFF,TGTGCCAGCAGTAAAGGACGGGGGTTGTGGAATGAGCAGTTCTTC
NA,TRBJ2-7,TRBV11-2,NA,CASSLDSFVGEQYF,TGTGCCAGCAGCTTAGATAGCTTCGTCGGCGAGCAGTACTTC